This passage covers 8 T cell receptor beta chains from one sample sequenced in a study of Tregs in tolerant kidney transplant recipients. Sequencing used immunoSEQ multiplex PCR; TCRdb keeps in-frame clones, though not all of them. The sample records hundreds of thousands of clones, around 82% being singletons. Sequenced input: CD4+ T cells from blood. These receptors were collected from a human donor in good health.

V gene TRBV10-3 combines with J gene TRBJ2-5; D may be TRBD2 (5 bases). CDR1 ENHRY and CDR2 SYGVKD come from the germline V gene. The CDR3 is 13 residues long. Trimming cost V 4 bases and J 2 bases, with 8 bases left between them. The CDR3 bases are TGTGCCATCAGTGTCGGACTTCAAGAGACCCAGTACTTC. Its protein product is CAISVGLQETQYF.

The chain is built from TRBV9 and TRBJ2-4, with 7 bases fitting TRBD1. Looked up from germline, CDR1 is SGDLS and CDR2 is YYNGEE. This CDR3 is 16 amino acids long. J gave up 0 bases and V 4 bases, and 7 bases lay outside the gene matches. CDR3 DNA sequence: TGTGCCAGCAGCCCCCGGGACAGCCTAGCCAAAAACATTCAGTACTTC. As protein: CASSPRDSLAKNIQYF.

The chain employs TRBV7-8 and TRBJ2-5; 12 nucleotides agree with TRBD2. The DNA end favors TRBJ2-7, so the J call may be wrong. CDR3 size: 17 residues. Germline loops: CDR1 SGHVS, CDR2 FQNEAQ. The CDR3, as DNA: TGTGCCAGCAGCTTAGCGACTAGCGGGAGTGTTGCCTACGAGCAGTACTTC. This gives the protein CASSLATSGSVAYEQYF.

The chain employs TRBV19 and TRBJ1-5; D not resolved. CDR1 LNHDA and CDR2 SQIVND come from the germline V gene (reference sequence). Between the trimmed V and J ends, which lost 5 bases and 0 bases, there was a span of 8 bases. This CDR3 contains 14 residues. The chain's CDR3 is CASSYGDSNQPQHF. The CDR3 region has the DNA TGTGCCAGTAGTTACGGGGATAGCAATCAGCCCCAGCATTTT.

The chain combines TRBV27 with TRBJ1-4; D is ambiguous. The CDR3 totals 14 residues. V lost 6 bases, J lost 5 bases, and 13 bases lay in between. Germline V gives CDR1 MNHEY, CDR2 SMNVEV (reference sequence). This CDR3 reads CASRSAPANEKLFF. The CDR3 DNA follows: TGTGCCAGCAGATCCGCCCCGGCCAATGAAAAACTGTTTTTT.

The chain combines TRBV7-9 with TRBJ1-2; possible D gene TRBD1, 5 bases. V was trimmed by 1 base and J by 4 bases, leaving 10 bases between them. The CDR3 contains 14 residues. Germline V lookup: CDR1 SEHNR, CDR2 FQNEAQ (reference sequence). CDR3 amino acids: CASSLEGLVYGYTF. The CDR3, as DNA: TGTGCCAGCAGCTTAGAGGGGCTGGTCTATGGCTACACCTTC.

The gene calls are TRBV30 and TRBJ1-1; no clear D gene. Germline V gives CDR1 GTSNPN, CDR2 SVGIG (reference sequence). CDR3 length equals 13 residues. Trimming took off 3 bases at V and 1 base at J, with 9 bases between the two ends. The CDR3 is CAWRRLQNTEAFF. The DNA for the CDR3 is TGTGCCTGGAGACGGTTGCAGAACACTGAAGCTTTCTTT.

The rearrangement links TRBV19 to TRBJ2-5; TRBD1 matches at 9 bases. Germline trimming cut 7 bases from V and 0 bases from J; bases unmatched to any gene: 12. The CDR3 is made up of 17 amino acids. Germline V gene data show CDR1 as LNHDA and CDR2 as SQIVND (reference sequence). CDR3 protein: CASTPGQGAVYQETQYF. The CDR3 DNA reads TGTGCCAGTACCCCGGGACAGGGTGCCGTGTACCAAGAGACCCAGTACTTC. Full variable domain (rest looked up from reference TRBV19 and TRBJ2-5): DGGITQSPKYLFRKEGQNVTLSCEQNLNHDAMYWYRQDPGQGLRLIYYSQIVNDFQKGDIAEGYSVSREKKESFPLTVTSAQKNPTAFYLCASTPGQGAVYQETQYFGPGTRLLVL.